The 25 T cell receptor beta chains below come from one sample, sequenced in a study of regulatory T cells in long-lasting Graves disease (dated by TCRdb to about 2021). The library was built by means of multiplex PCR. The sample was run on an Illumina HiSeq 4000. TCR beta libraries were built with iRepertoire HTBI primers and Arm-PCR amplification of CDR3 regions. In TCRdb, the public reads were trimmed at Q25 with fastp and aligned with MiXCR, with productive beta chains retained. Every entry covers one CDR3 protein and lists the most common genes and DNA from its rows. A total of around 420,000 distinct CDR3 sequences appear in this sample, 14% to 15% of them only once. About 8.2% of the sample rests with the top ten. This sample's time point label indicates: newly diagnosed GD, antithyroid drugs for less than 3 months. For both TCR sequencing and RNA sequencing, RNA was extracted from PBMCs using TRIzol.

These same data were also listed under a study on T cells in Graves' hyperthyroidism and ophthalmopathy.

The source was peripheral blood mononuclear cells (PBMCs), collected at new diagnosis, from a patient treated with antithyroid drugs. These receptors were taken from a woman aged 40 to 50 with Graves disease. Donor details come from another sample of the same person, matched by shared clones.

This clonotype was seen repeatedly, ten times or more. The chain recombines TRBV10-3 with TRBJ2-2; possibly TRBD1 or TRBD2 for D (6 bases each). Germline CDR1 reads ENHRY; CDR2 reads SYGVKD. This CDR3 is built from 14 residues. V lost 8 bases and J lost 8, with 18 bases in between. CDR3 in amino acids: CAISGAVGAGELFF. The CDR3 DNA follows: TGTGCCATCTCGGGGGCTGTAGGTGCGGGGGAGCTGTTTTTT.

This chain links TRBV12-3 or TRBV12-4 with TRBJ2-1, with D perhaps matching TRBD2 (6 bases). The CDR3 length is 19 residues. Deletions cut 1 base from V and 9 bases from J, with 28 bases between. CDR3 in DNA: TGTGCCAGCAGTTTAGGCTCGGGAATAGCGGAGGAGGTACACAGTGAGCAGTTCTTC. It specifies CASSLGSGIAEEVHSEQFF.

In this sample, this clonotype turned up a few times. This chain joins TRBV18 and TRBJ2-1; no clear D. The germline V gene has CDR1 KGHSH and CDR2 LQKENI. The CDR3 contains 17 residues. V was pared by 8 bases and J by 14 bases, with 34 bases between. DNA for the CDR3: TGTGCCAGCACAACCACCACGAGAGACCTCTCTCGGATGGGGAAGTTCTTC. Translating gives CASTTTTRDLSRMGKFF.

The chain joins TRBV18 to TRBJ1-5, with D unresolved. V lost 1 base to trimming and J lost 2 bases, with 21 bases between them. The CDR3 runs 19 residues. Germline assignment: CDR1 KGHSH and CDR2 LQKENI. As DNA, the CDR3 is TGTGCCAGCTCACCACTACCCGGGAGCCTGGTTGTGGGCAATCAGCCCCAGCATTTT. The encoded protein is CASSPLPGSLVVGNQPQHF.

This clonotype was seen ten or more times. The rearrangement joins TRBV2 to TRBJ2-1, with D maybe TRBD2 (5 bases). V lost 1 base to trimming and J lost 8 bases, with 15 bases between them. This CDR3 comprises 15 residues. The germline gives CDR1 SNHLY, CDR2 FYNNEI. This chain's CDR3 is CASSEEAGEVHEQFF. For the CDR3, the DNA is TGTGCCAGCAGTGAAGAGGCGGGTGAGGTCCATGAGCAGTTCTTC.

The chain is built from TRBV5-4 and TRBJ2-3, with 9 nucleotides matching TRBD2. Germline CDR1 and CDR2: SGHNT and YYREEE (reference sequence). The CDR3 spans 15 residues. Losses at the gene ends were 4 bases for V and 2 bases for J; bases not matched to a gene: 5. CDR3 bases: TGTGCCAGCAGCCGGACTAGCGCGATCACAGATACGCAGTATTTT. It specifies CASSRTSAITDTQYF. Drawing the rest from reference TRBV5-4 and TRBJ2-3, the complete variable domain is ETGVTQSPTHLIKTRGQQVTLRCSSQSGHNTVSWYQQALGQGPQFIFQYYREEENGRGNFPPRFSGLQFPNYSSELNVNALELDDSALYLCASSRTSAITDTQYFGPGTRLTVL.

This clonotype was found many times. V is TRBV11-2 and J is TRBJ1-1; 8 bases are a match to TRBD1. The CDR3 totals 15 residues. The V and J ends lost 2 bases and 1 base, in that order; junction bases with no gene match: 3. The germline CDR1 and CDR2 sequences are SGHAT and FQNNGV. The CDR3 DNA reads as TGTGCCAGCAGCTTAAGGGGACAGGAGAACACTGAAGCTTTCTTT. Amino acids: CASSLRGQENTEAFF.

The table lists this clonotype with many counts. V usage is TRBV2 and J usage is TRBJ2-5; possibly TRBD2 for D (5 bases). V gave up 3 bases and J gave up 9 bases, with 8 bases separating them. The CDR3 contains 11 residues. Germline CDR1 SNHLY, CDR2 FYNNEI. The CDR3 coding sequence is TGTGCCAGCAGTGAGGGGAGCGCCCAGTACTTC. Encoded protein: CASSEGSAQYF. Looking up the rest from reference TRBV2 and TRBJ2-5 gives the full variable domain: EPEVTQTPSHQVTQMGQEVILRCVPISNHLYFYWYRQILGQKVEFLVSFYNNEISEKSEIFDDQFSVERPDGSNFTLKIRSTKLEDSAMYFCASSEGSAQYFGPGTRLLVL.

This clonotype was counted a few times. The chain employs TRBV6-5 and TRBJ2-3; D gene ambiguous. The CDR3 length is 16 residues. In germline, CDR1 is MNHEY, CDR2 SVGAGI. Trimming shortened V by 0 bases and J by 3 bases, and 13 bases separated the two germline ends. The CDR3 is CASSYSKQTATDTQYF. The CDR3 DNA reads as TGTGCCAGCAGTTACTCGAAGCAGACGGCGACAGATACGCAGTATTTT.

This clonotype was recorded at least ten times. This chain links TRBV5-1 with TRBJ1-1; D remains ambiguous. Trimming took off 2 bases at V and 4 bases at J, with 12 bases between the two ends. In germline, CDR1 is SGHRS, CDR2 YFSETQ. The CDR3 is made up of 14 amino acids. The CDR3 sequence is CASSFMGRSTEAFF. DNA of the CDR3: TGCGCCAGCAGCTTCATGGGTAGGAGCACTGAAGCTTTCTTT.

The rearrangement links TRBV2 to TRBJ2-3, with 8 bases aligning to TRBD1. Trimming took 6 bases from V and 8 from J; bases not matched to a gene: 10. This CDR3 spans 14 amino acids. The germline V gene encodes CDR1 SNHLY and CDR2 FYNNEI. CDR3 loop: CASRTGGVRRTQYF. The CDR3 DNA follows: TGTGCCAGCAGAACAGGGGGAGTGCGGCGTACGCAGTATTTT.

The V gene is TRBV6-5, the J gene TRBJ2-3; D ambiguous. V was cut by 0 bases and J by 2 bases, with 6 bases left in between. Germline assignment: CDR1 MNHEY and CDR2 SVGAGI. This CDR3 is 14 amino acids long. This chain's CDR3 is CASSYSGLTDTQYF. In DNA form, the CDR3 reads TGTGCCAGCAGTTACTCCGGCCTCACAGATACGCAGTATTTT.

Concerning this clonotype itself: The junction does not match germline at one end; this may be a read error. The chain has TRBV24-1 and TRBJ1-2; D is unclear. CDR1 KGHDR and CDR2 SFDVKD come from the germline V gene. This CDR3 is 14 amino acids long. For the CDR3, the DNA is TGTGCCACCAGTGATTTAAGGGTAAACTATGGCTACATCTTC. This translates into CATSDLRVNYGYIF.

This rearrangement joins TRBV5-8 to TRBJ2-1; 10 bases fit TRBD1. This CDR3 contains 15 residues. With V trimmed by 5 bases and J by 6 bases, 8 bases remained unmatched. CDR1 is SGHTS, CDR2 YDEGEE, per germline. The CDR3 DNA sequence: TGTGCCAGCAGTTATGGGACAGGGGCCCTCAATGAGCAGTTCTTC. This encodes CASSYGTGALNEQFF.

V and J are TRBV10-2 and TRBJ2-3; D is ambiguous. The CDR3 sequence is 13 residues long. Between the trimmed V and J ends, which lost 0 bases and 4 bases, there was a span of 5 bases. Germline CDR1 WSHSY, CDR2 SAAADI. The chain's CDR3 is CASSESAADTQYF. CDR3 bases: TGCGCCAGCAGTGAGTCGGCAGCAGATACGCAGTATTTT.

The chain combines TRBV9 with TRBJ2-1; tentative D call: TRBD2 (6 bases). V lost 0 bases and J lost 8, with 15 bases in between. CDR1 and CDR2 from the germline V gene are SGDLS and YYNGEE. The CDR3 spans 15 residues. This CDR3 reads CASSVVVTRVHEQFF. For the CDR3, the DNA is TGTGCCAGCAGCGTAGTGGTGACTAGGGTACATGAGCAGTTCTTC.

This clonotype occurred many times. The chain carries TRBV28 and TRBJ2-7; D unclear. Germline CDR1 is MDHEN and CDR2 is SYDVKM. The CDR3 runs to 11 residues. Trimming cost V 4 bases and J 6 bases, with 7 bases left between them. The CDR3, as DNA: TGTGCCAGCAGTTCCTCGGGCGAGCAGTACTTC. Residues: CASSSSGEQYF. Complete variable domain (other parts from reference TRBV28 and TRBJ2-7): DVKVTQSSRYLVKRTGEKVFLECVQDMDHENMFWYRQDPGLGLRLIYFSYDVKMKEKGDIPEGYSVSREKKERFSLILESASTNQTSMYLCASSSSGEQYFGPGTRLTVT.

This clonotype has only a few counts. CDR3 bases: TGCGCCAGCAGCACGGCACCTAGCAACGAGCAGTTCTTC. It codes for CASSTAPSNEQFF. The chain combines TRBV5-1 with TRBJ2-1, with a tentative D call TRBD2 (5 bases). Trimming took 4 bases from V and 10 from J, leaving 15 bases between them. CDR3 length: 13 amino acids. The germline V gene has CDR1 SGHRS and CDR2 YFSETQ. Looking up the rest from reference TRBV5-1 and TRBJ2-1 gives the full variable domain: KAGVTQTPRYLIKTRGQQVTLSCSPISGHRSVSWYQQTPGQGLQFLFEYFSETQRNKGNFPGRFSGRQFSNSRSEMNVSTLELGDSALYLCASSTAPSNEQFFGPGTRLTVL.

This clonotype was observed at least ten times. The chain recombines TRBV19 with TRBJ1-4; D is possibly TRBD1 (5 bases). Germline CDR1 LNHDA, CDR2 SQIVND (reference sequence). Trimming pared 5 bases from V and 1 base from J, leaving 11 bases between. The CDR3 totals 15 residues. The CDR3 DNA reads TGTGCCAGTAGTGGAGACAGCCAAACTAATGAAAAACTGTTTTTT. Translated: CASSGDSQTNEKLFF.

This clonotype was counted many times. The chain couples TRBV12-3 or TRBV12-4 to TRBJ1-4; the match to TRBD1 covers 7 bases. V lost 5 bases and J lost 10; bases outside the gene matches: 10. The CDR3 has 14 amino acids. CDR3 DNA: TGTGCCAGCAGTGCCGGGACAGTTCGGGGAAAACTGTTTTTT. It codes for CASSAGTVRGKLFF.

This clonotype was seen ten or more times. The rearrangement joins TRBV29-1 to TRBJ2-7, with 8 bases fitting TRBD1. Trimming at V came to 3 bases and at J to 7 bases, leaving 11 bases not matched to a gene. Germline V lookup: CDR1 SQVTM, CDR2 ANQGSEA. The CDR3 covers 14 residues. The CDR3 reads CSVDDRTGSREQYF. Here the CDR3 DNA reads TGCAGCGTTGACGATCGGACAGGGTCAAGGGAGCAGTACTTC.

This clonotype was recorded at least ten times. The chain joins TRBV2 to TRBJ2-4; D is unresolved. CDR3 length: 12 residues. V was trimmed by 7 bases and J by 3 bases, leaving 7 bases between them. CDR1 and CDR2 from the germline V gene are SNHLY and FYNNEI. CDR3 residues: CASKWDKNIQYF. The CDR3 nucleotides read TGTGCCAGCAAGTGGGACAAAAACATTCAGTACTTC. Based on the CDR3 plus reference TRBV2 and TRBJ2-4, the full variable domain is EPEVTQTPSHQVTQMGQEVILRCVPISNHLYFYWYRQILGQKVEFLVSFYNNEISEKSEIFDDQFSVERPDGSNFTLKIRSTKLEDSAMYFCASKWDKNIQYFGAGTRLSVL.

There are many counts of this clonotype. The chain recombines TRBV20-1 with TRBJ1-2; D is ambiguous. V shed 0 bases and J shed 4 bases, with 9 bases lying between them. This CDR3 region has 13 residues. The germline gives CDR1 DFQATT, CDR2 SNEGSKA (reference sequence). Here the CDR3 reads CSARDTTVYGYTF. The CDR3 nucleotides read TGCAGTGCTAGAGACACAACGGTCTATGGCTACACCTTC.

This rearrangement joins TRBV4-2 to TRBJ2-3; 9 bases are a match to TRBD2. The CDR3 has 15 residues. Germline V gene data show CDR1 as LGHNA and CDR2 as YNFKEQ. The ends lost 8 bases at V and 0 bases at J; junction bases unmatched: 6. The CDR3 spells CASGRGRASTDTQYF. CDR3 in DNA: TGTGCCAGCGGGCGCGGGAGGGCAAGCACAGATACGCAGTATTTT.

In this sample, this clonotype turned up many times. V gene TRBV10-1 combines with J gene TRBJ2-7, with 7 bases that match TRBD2. The CDR3 runs 15 residues. Germline V gene sequence: CDR1 WNHNN, CDR2 SYGVQD (reference sequence). The junction had 9 bases not matched to a gene; V was cut back by 2 bases and J by 5 bases. The CDR3 loop is CASSEASGARHEQYF. The DNA for the CDR3 is TGCGCCAGCAGTGAGGCCAGCGGGGCCCGCCACGAGCAGTACTTC.